These T cell receptor beta chains were read from a single sample in a study of Tregs in tolerant kidney transplant recipients. Repertoires were generated with immunoSEQ multiplex PCR, while TCRdb's copy carries only in-frame clones and drops some. The top ten clones hold roughly 7% of a sample with 2,600 or so clones, 40% to 50% of them seen once. Their target antigens are unknown. The sample consisted of Tregs from blood cultured with allogeneic cells. These TCRs come from a human donor in good health. Each CDR3 is given with its conserved first and last residue. D genes are given only for firm matches. Clone size is not always given. Where it is, it says once, few, many or a class for expanded clones.

TRBV7-9	TRBJ1-2	TRBD1	NA	CASSPTGGPGYTF	TGTGCCAGCAGTCCGACAGGGGGCCCTGGCTACACCTTC
TRBV2	TRBJ2-7	TRBD1	NA	CASRTGGTYEQYF	TGTGCCAGCAGGACAGGGGGGACCTACGAGCAGTACTTC
TRBV5-1	TRBJ1-2	TRBD1	medium-sized	CASSFTGARGYTF	TGCGCCAGCAGTTTCACAGGGGCGCGCGGCTACACCTTC
TRBV5-1	TRBJ1-2	NA	few	CASSLPGSNYGYTF	TGCGCCAGCAGCTTGCCAGGTTCTAACTATGGCTACACCTTC
TRBV18	TRBJ2-2	NA	few	CASSLDRKNTGELFF	TGTGCCAGCTCACTCGACAGAAAGAACACCGGGGAGCTGTTTTTT
TRBV21-1	TRBJ2-6	NA	medium-sized	CASSKNGTASGANVLTF	TGTGCCAGCAGCAAAAACGGTACTGCCTCTGGGGCCAACGTCCTGACTTTC
TRBV25-1	TRBJ2-3	NA	few	CASRGYLVVDTQYF	TGTGCCAGCAGGGGATATTTAGTGGTAGATACGCAGTATTTT
TRBV19	TRBJ2-3	NA	once	CASSTPGVVVPSTDTQYF	TGTGCCAGTAGCACCCCCGGGGTCGTAGTCCCTAGCACAGATACGCAGTATTTT
TRBV6-5	TRBJ1-3	NA	few	CASSTGTLGNTIYF	TGTGCCAGCAGCACCGGGACTCTCGGAAACACCATATATTTT
TRBV9	TRBJ2-3	TRBD2	NA	CASNPGGSTDTQYF	TGTGCCAGCAACCCGGGAGGCAGCACAGATACGCAGTATTTT
TRBV30	TRBJ2-1	NA	NA	CAYRDSRHNEQFF	TGTGCCTACCGGGACTCCCGACACAATGAGCAGTTCTTC
TRBV12-5	TRBJ2-7	TRBD2	NA	CASGGGSNEQYF	TGTGCTAGTGGCGGGGGGTCCAACGAGCAGTACTTC
TRBV7-9	TRBJ1-5	NA	medium-sized	CASSLGTNSNQPQHF	TGTGCCAGCAGCTTAGGTACTAATAGCAATCAGCCCCAGCATTTT
TRBV29-1	TRBJ2-5	TRBD2	NA	CSGGEGKETQYF	TGCAGCGGGGGGGAGGGCAAAGAGACCCAGTACTTC
TRBV6-6	TRBJ1-6	NA	NA	CASSALGGEALHF	TGTGCCAGCAGTGCTCTAGGAGGTGAGGCCCTCCACTTT
TRBV5-5	TRBJ2-7	NA	NA	CASSQDFAGDYEQYF	TGTGCCAGCAGCCAAGATTTCGCAGGGGACTACGAGCAGTACTTC
TRBV30	TRBJ1-1	NA	few	CAWRFGVNTEAFF	TGTGCCTGGAGGTTTGGTGTGAACACTGAAGCTTTCTTT
TRBV6-5	TRBJ2-1	NA	large	CASRRNNEQFF	TGTGCCAGCAGGCGAAACAATGAGCAGTTCTTC